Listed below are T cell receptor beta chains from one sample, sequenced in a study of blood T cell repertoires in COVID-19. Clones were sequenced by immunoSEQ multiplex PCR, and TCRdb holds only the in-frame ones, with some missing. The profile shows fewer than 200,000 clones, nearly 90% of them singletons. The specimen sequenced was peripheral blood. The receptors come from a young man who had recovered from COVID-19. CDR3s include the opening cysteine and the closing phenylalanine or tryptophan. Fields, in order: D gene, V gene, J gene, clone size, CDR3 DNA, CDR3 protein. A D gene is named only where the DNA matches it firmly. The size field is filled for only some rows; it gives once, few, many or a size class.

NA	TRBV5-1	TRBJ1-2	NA	TGCGCCAGCAGCCCGGACAGTTCGAACTATGGCTACACCTTC	CASSPDSSNYGYTF
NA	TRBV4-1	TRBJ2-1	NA	TGCGCCAGCAGCCAAGGAGTGTACAATGAGCAGTTCTTC	CASSQGVYNEQFF
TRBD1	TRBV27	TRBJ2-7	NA	TGTGCCGCCGGGACAGGGCCCCACGAGCAGTACTTC	CAAGTGPHEQYF
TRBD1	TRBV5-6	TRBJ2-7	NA	TGTGCCAGCAGCTTGGGGGACAGAGGATACGAGCAGTACTTC	CASSLGDRGYEQYF
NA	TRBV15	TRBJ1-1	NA	TGTGCCACCAGCAGAGACCTAGGGACTGTGTATACTGAAGCTTTCTTT	CATSRDLGTVYTEAFF
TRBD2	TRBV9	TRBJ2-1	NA	TGTGCCAGCAGCGCCTCCCTAGCGGGAGGTAAGAATGAGCAGTTCTTC	CASSASLAGGKNEQFF
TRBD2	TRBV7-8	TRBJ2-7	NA	TGTGCCAGCAGCTTCAGTAGCGGGAGGGTACTCTACGAGCAGTACTTC	CASSFSSGRVLYEQYF
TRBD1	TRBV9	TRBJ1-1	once	TGTGCCAGCGGGACAGGGGGGAACACTGAAGCTTTCTTT	CASGTGGNTEAFF
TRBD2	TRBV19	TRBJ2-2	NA	TGTGCCAGTAGTATAGTGAGCGGGGCGAACACCGGGGAGCTGTTTTTT	CASSIVSGANTGELFF
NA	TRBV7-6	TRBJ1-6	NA	TGTGCCAGCAGCTTACAGGGGAATAATTCACCCCTCCACTTT	CASSLQGNNSPLHF
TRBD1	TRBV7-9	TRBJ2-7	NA	TGTGCCAGCAGCTCCCCCGGGACAGAGAGCTACCAGCAGTACTTC	CASSSPGTESYQQYF
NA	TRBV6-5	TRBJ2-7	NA	TGTGCCAGCAGGGGAACAGGGACGGCGGCATACGAGCAGTACTTC	CASRGTGTAAYEQYF
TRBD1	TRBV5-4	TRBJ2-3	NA	TGTGCCAGCAGCTTAGGACAGGGGGCCCTTGGGAGCACAGATACGCAGTATTTT	CASSLGQGALGSTDTQYF
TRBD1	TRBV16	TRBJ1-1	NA	TGTGCCAGCAGCCCGACAGGGGCGAACACTGAAGCTTTCTTT	CASSPTGANTEAFF
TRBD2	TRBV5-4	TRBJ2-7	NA	TGTGCCAGCAGCTTTGGCGGGAGAGACTACGAGCAGTACTTC	CASSFGGRDYEQYF
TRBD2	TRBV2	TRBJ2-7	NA	TGTGCCAGCAGTACTAGCGGGAGCACCTACGAGCAGTACTTC	CASSTSGSTYEQYF
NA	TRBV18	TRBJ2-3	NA	TGTGCCAGCAGGACGGAGGGTGCGGACGATACGCAGTATTTT	CASRTEGADDTQYF
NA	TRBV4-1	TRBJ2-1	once	TGCGCCAGCAGCCAAGTTCCGGGAGTTAGGGATGAGCAGTTCTTC	CASSQVPGVRDEQFF
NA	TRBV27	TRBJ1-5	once	TGTGCCAGCAGTTTGCGGGAGGGCAATCAGCCCCAGCATTTT	CASSLREGNQPQHF
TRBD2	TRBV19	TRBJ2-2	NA	TGTGCCAGTAAAGCGGCGGGAGACCAGGAGCTGTTTTTT	CASKAAGDQELFF
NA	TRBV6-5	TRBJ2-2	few	TGTGCCAGCAGTTACACGGGAGCGAACACCGGGGAGCTGTTTTTT	CASSYTGANTGELFF
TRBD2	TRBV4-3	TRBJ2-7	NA	TGCGCCAGCAGCCAAGATCAAAGCGGGAGGTACGAGCAGTACTTC	CASSQDQSGRYEQYF
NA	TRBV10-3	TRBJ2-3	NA	TGTGCCATCAGTGCGGAGACAGCGAGCACAGATACGCAGTATTTT	CAISAETASTDTQYF
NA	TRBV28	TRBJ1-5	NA	TGTGCCAGCAGGCGCGACAGCGTTAATCAGCCCCAGCATTTT	CASRRDSVNQPQHF
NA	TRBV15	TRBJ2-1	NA	TGTGCCACCAGCACCTATCCGAGCTCCTACAATGAGCAGTTCTTC	CATSTYPSSYNEQFF
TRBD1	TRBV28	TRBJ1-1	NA	TGTGCCAGCAGTGCGACGGGACAGGGGGCAACTGAAGCTTTCTTT	CASSATGQGATEAFF